This T cell receptor (beta chain) was sequenced for a study of T cell changes during pregnancy in multiple sclerosis. Germline assignment: CDR1 LNHDA and CDR2 SQIVND (reference sequence). CDR3 size: 12 residues. The V and J ends lost 3 bases and 6 bases respectively, with 6 bases between them. The assay was immunoSEQ multiplex PCR, and TCRdb's table has in-frame clones only and misses some. Among approximately 45,000 clones listed, about 90% were seen once. Specimen: CD4+ T cells from peripheral blood mononuclear cells, collected in the second trimester of pregnancy. This receptor was obtained from a female donor in good health, enrolled as a control in a pregnancy study. V and J are TRBV19 and TRBJ1-5, with D unclear. In DNA, the CDR3 is TGTGCCAGTAGTATGAGGAGTCAGCCCCAGCATTTT. It yields the protein CASSMRSQPQHF.